Below are 16 T cell receptor beta chains sequenced from a single sample in a study of T cell responses to AZD1222 COVID-19 vaccine. Libraries were prepared by immunoSEQ multiplex PCR; TCRdb keeps only in-frame clonotypes and omits some of them. The table has roughly 150,000 clones, 90% to 95% seen once. This specimen consisted of peripheral blood, obtained on day 0 of AZD1222 vaccination. The origin of the receptors is an adult in good health.

The chain carries TRBV5-4 and TRBJ2-7; 9 nucleotides line up with TRBD1. The J segment lost 3 bases and the V segment lost 1 base, leaving 5 bases of the junction unmatched. The length of the CDR3 is 15 residues. Germline V gene sequence: CDR1 SGHNT, CDR2 YYREEE (reference sequence). The CDR3 nucleotides read TGTGCCAGCAGCTTGCGGGACAGGGTAAGCTACGAGCAGTACTTC. It yields the protein CASSLRDRVSYEQYF. Together with reference TRBV5-4 and TRBJ2-7, the CDR3 gives the full variable domain: ETGVTQSPTHLIKTRGQQVTLRCSSQSGHNTVSWYQQALGQGPQFIFQYYREEENGRGNFPPRFSGLQFPNYSSELNVNALELDDSALYLCASSLRDRVSYEQYFGPGTRLTVT.

The chain recombines TRBV6-5 with TRBJ2-3; a weak D match, TRBD1 (6 bases). Trimming removed 10 bases from V and 1 base from J, with 15 bases in between. The CDR3 loop spans 14 amino acids. Germline CDR1 and CDR2: MNHEY and SVGAGI. The CDR3 reads CATNRVMGTDTQYF. DNA of the CDR3: TGTGCCACCAACAGGGTGATGGGCACAGATACGCAGTATTTT.

V is TRBV7-3 and J is TRBJ1-6, with 7 positions matching TRBD1. CDR1 is SGHTA, CDR2 FQGTGA, per germline. With 5 bases clipped from V and 1 base from J, the junction kept 14 bases outside the gene matches. This CDR3 spans 19 amino acids. CDR3 DNA: TGTGCCAGCAGCCCCCTGGACAGGCTTCCTAGTTCCTATAATTCACCCCTCCACTTT. Translating it yields CASSPLDRLPSSYNSPLHF.

J is TRBJ2-1 and V is TRBV25-1; 9 nucleotides match TRBD1. CDR1 is MGHDK and CDR2 is SYGVNS in the germline V gene. This CDR3 comprises 18 residues. V was clipped by 3 bases and J by 3 bases; unmatched bases: 12. The CDR3 DNA reads as TGTGCCAGCAGTGATCATCTCCCCCGGGACAGGGACTACAATGAGCAGTTCTTC. Protein sequence: CASSDHLPRDRDYNEQFF.

The chain carries TRBV5-6 and TRBJ2-7; D might be TRBD2 (6 bases). The CDR3 totals 13 residues. Germline CDR1 and CDR2: SGHDT and YYEEEE. V dropped 3 bases and J dropped 6 bases, with 13 bases sitting between them. This chain's CDR3 is CASSSGDGSEQYF. CDR3 in DNA: TGTGCCAGCAGCTCTGGGGACGGGAGCGAGCAGTACTTC.

The J gene is TRBJ2-3, the V gene TRBV27, with a tentative D call TRBD1 (5 bases). The germline V gene has CDR1 MNHEY and CDR2 SMNVEV (reference sequence). CDR3 length equals 12 residues. With 5 bases removed from V and 9 bases from J, the gap between germline ends came to 12 bases. CDR3: CASSPGPGTQYF. In DNA, the CDR3 is TGTGCCAGCAGTCCTGGGCCAGGGACGCAGTATTTT.

The rearrangement uses TRBV6-5 and TRBJ1-5; a possible D gene is TRBD1 (6 bases). There are 14 residues in the CDR3. V was trimmed by 5 bases and J by 5 bases, leaving 13 bases between them. Germline-derived CDR1 and CDR2 are MNHEY and SVGAGI. This CDR3 reads CASSKLQGYQPQHF. The CDR3 DNA reads as TGTGCCAGCAGTAAGCTCCAGGGGTATCAGCCCCAGCATTTT.

The rearrangement joins TRBV15 to TRBJ1-3; TRBD1 matches 9 bases. This CDR3 is 14 amino acids long. With 5 bases clipped from V and 2 bases from J, the junction kept 1 base outside the gene matches. Germline values: CDR1 LNHNV, CDR2 YYDKDF (reference sequence). The CDR3 DNA reads TGTGCCACCAGCCGGGACAGGGCTGGAAACACCATATATTTT. Protein product: CATSRDRAGNTIYF. Based on the CDR3 plus reference TRBV15 and TRBJ1-3, the full variable domain is DAMVIQNPRYQVTQFGKPVTLSCSQTLNHNVMYWYQQKSSQAPKLLFHYYDKDFNNEADTPDNFQSRRPNTSFCFLDIRSPGLGDTAMYLCATSRDRAGNTIYFGEGSWLTVV.

This chain joins TRBV20-1 and TRBJ1-1, with 9 bases that match TRBD1. Germline V CDR1 and CDR2: DFQATT, SNEGSKA (reference sequence). The CDR3 spans 13 residues. V was clipped by 3 bases and J by 7 bases; unmatched bases: 6. CDR3 loop: CSASGDREVEAFF. As DNA, the CDR3 is TGCAGTGCTAGTGGGGACAGGGAGGTTGAAGCTTTCTTT.

The V call is TRBV12-5, the J call TRBJ2-1; a weak D match, TRBD1 (6 bases). The ends were cut back, 3 bases at V and 14 bases at J, with 14 bases in the middle. This CDR3 spans 12 amino acids. The germline V gene encodes CDR1 LGHNT and CDR2 FRNRAP. The CDR3 region has the DNA TGTGCTAGTGGTTTTGGGCAGGGGCCAGAGTTCTTC. It specifies CASGFGQGPEFF.

V and J are TRBV6-5 and TRBJ2-4; D is perhaps TRBD1 (6 bases). Germline V lookup: CDR1 MNHEY, CDR2 SVGAGI. V was clipped by 3 bases and J by 4 bases, with 7 bases between them. The CDR3 sequence is 13 residues long. CDR3 protein: CASSYGQKNIQYF. As DNA, the CDR3 is TGTGCCAGCAGTTATGGACAGAAAAACATTCAGTACTTC.

The rearrangement joins TRBV19 to TRBJ1-5; 11 positions match TRBD1. Germline-derived CDR1 and CDR2 are LNHDA and SQIVND (reference sequence). The CDR3 is 19 residues long. V dropped 4 bases and J dropped 1; count of bases not matched to a gene: 12. The CDR3 reads CASSTRTGGEVGSNQPQHF. The DNA of the CDR3 is TGTGCCAGTAGTACCCGGACAGGGGGCGAGGTGGGGAGCAATCAGCCCCAGCATTTT.

The V call is TRBV2, the J call TRBJ2-4; no firm D call. From germline, CDR1 is SNHLY and CDR2 FYNNEI. The CDR3 has 12 amino acids. The V and J ends lost 8 bases and 0 bases respectively, with 5 bases between them. The CDR3 sequence: CASGLAKNIQYF. CDR3 in DNA: TGTGCCAGCGGATTAGCCAAAAACATTCAGTACTTC.

The chain joins TRBV4-1 to TRBJ1-1, with a weak D call TRBD1 (6 bases). The CDR3 runs to 16 residues. V dropped 1 base and J dropped 0 bases, with 12 bases sitting between them. CDR1 is MGHRA and CDR2 is YSYEKL in the germline V gene. CDR3 loop: CASSQAAGHLNTEAFF. For the CDR3, the DNA is TGCGCCAGCAGCCAAGCCGCGGGACATTTGAACACTGAAGCTTTCTTT.

V is TRBV6-5 and J is TRBJ2-1; D gene uncertain. V was trimmed by 3 bases and J by 9 bases, leaving 6 bases between them. This CDR3 is built from 11 residues. Germline V gene sequence: CDR1 MNHEY, CDR2 SVGAGI. The CDR3 coding sequence is TGTGCCAGCAGTTATCCCGGTGAGCAGTTCTTC. The encoded protein is CASSYPGEQFF.

V is TRBV18 and J is TRBJ1-3; tentatively, D is TRBD1 (5 bases). Trimming removed 6 bases from V and 11 bases from J, with 23 bases in between. The germline gives CDR1 KGHSH, CDR2 LQKENI. There are 15 residues in the CDR3. Here the CDR3 DNA reads TGTGCCAGCTCGCTGGCCGGGACGTCGAGCCTAGCCATATATTTT. Translating gives CASSLAGTSSLAIYF.